This T cell receptor beta chain was sequenced during a study of OX40 agonist ivuxolimab in advanced cancers. About the study: Treatment of patients was with ivuxolimab, an agonistic anti-OX40 (CD134) antibody. Age averaged 60 years (range about 20 to 80), and roughly 82% were male. General observations from the study: Fewer expanded clones were found on average in CD4+ than in CD8+ T cells.

Per the germline V gene, CDR1 is SGDLS and CDR2 is YYNGEE. Trimming stripped 6 bases from V and 0 bases from J, with 10 bases between. This CDR3 comprises 14 residues. Data came from immunoSEQ multiplex PCR; TCRdb stores just in-frame clones and leaves some out. This sample carries over 55,000 clones, around 87% of them seen once, and the ten largest clones take roughly a tenth. With respect to this clone: What it binds is not known.

This specimen was CD4+ or CD8+ T cells sorted from blood, taken in a trial of the OX40 agonist ivuxolimab. The origin of this receptor is an adult with an advanced solid tumor such as melanoma, head and neck, liver or kidney cancer. The rearrangement uses TRBV9 and TRBJ1-3, with D possibly matching TRBD1 (5 bases). The CDR3 coding sequence is TGTGCCAGCACAACAGGTCTCTCTGGAAACACCATATATTTT. It encodes CASTTGLSGNTIYF.